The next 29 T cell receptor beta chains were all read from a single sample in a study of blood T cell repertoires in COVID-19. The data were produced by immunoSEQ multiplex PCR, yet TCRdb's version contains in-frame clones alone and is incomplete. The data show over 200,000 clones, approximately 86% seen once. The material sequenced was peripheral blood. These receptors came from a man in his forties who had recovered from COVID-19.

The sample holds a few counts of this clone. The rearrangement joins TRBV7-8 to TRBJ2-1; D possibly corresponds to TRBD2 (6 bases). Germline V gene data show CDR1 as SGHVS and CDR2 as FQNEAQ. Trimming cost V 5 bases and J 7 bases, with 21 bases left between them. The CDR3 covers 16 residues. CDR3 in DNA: TGTGCCAGCAGCCGAGCGACTAGATCGGCCCTTAATGAGCAGTTCTTC. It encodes CASSRATRSALNEQFF. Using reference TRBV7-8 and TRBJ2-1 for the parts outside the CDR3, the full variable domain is GAGVSQSPRYKVAKRGQDVALRCDPISGHVSLFWYQQALGQGPEFLTYFQNEAQLDKSGLPSDRFFAERPEGSVSTLKIQRTQQEDSAVYLCASSRATRSALNEQFFGPGTRLTVL.

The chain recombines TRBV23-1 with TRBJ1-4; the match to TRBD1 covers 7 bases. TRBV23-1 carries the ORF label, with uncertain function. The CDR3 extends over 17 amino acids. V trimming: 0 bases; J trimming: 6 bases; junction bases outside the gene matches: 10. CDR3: CASSQSLPADRDEKLFF. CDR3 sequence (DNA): TGCGCCAGCAGTCAATCCCTACCGGCTGACAGGGATGAAAAACTGTTTTTT.

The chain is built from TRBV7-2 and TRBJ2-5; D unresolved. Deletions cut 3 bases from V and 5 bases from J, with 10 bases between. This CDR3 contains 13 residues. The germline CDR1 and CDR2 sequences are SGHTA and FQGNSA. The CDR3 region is CASSLWFGETQYF. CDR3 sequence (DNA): TGTGCCAGCAGCTTGTGGTTCGGGGAGACCCAGTACTTC.

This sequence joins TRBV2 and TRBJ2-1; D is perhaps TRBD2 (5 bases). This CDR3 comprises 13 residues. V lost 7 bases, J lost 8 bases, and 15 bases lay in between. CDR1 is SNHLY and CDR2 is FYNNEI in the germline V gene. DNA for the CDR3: TGTGCCAGCAAAAGGATCCTAGCCGATGAGCAGTTCTTC. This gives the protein CASKRILADEQFF.

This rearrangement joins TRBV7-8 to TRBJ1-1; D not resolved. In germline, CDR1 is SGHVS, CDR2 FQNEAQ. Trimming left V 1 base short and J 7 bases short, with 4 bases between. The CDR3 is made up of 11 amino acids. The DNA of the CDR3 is TGTGCCAGCAGCTTAGACAGTGAAGCTTTCTTT. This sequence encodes CASSLDSEAFF.

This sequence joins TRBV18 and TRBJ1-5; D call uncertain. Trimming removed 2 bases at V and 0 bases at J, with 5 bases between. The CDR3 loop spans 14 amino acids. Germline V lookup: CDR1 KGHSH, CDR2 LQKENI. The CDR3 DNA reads TGTGCCAGCTCACCAAGCTATAGCAATCAGCCCCAGCATTTT. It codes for CASSPSYSNQPQHF.

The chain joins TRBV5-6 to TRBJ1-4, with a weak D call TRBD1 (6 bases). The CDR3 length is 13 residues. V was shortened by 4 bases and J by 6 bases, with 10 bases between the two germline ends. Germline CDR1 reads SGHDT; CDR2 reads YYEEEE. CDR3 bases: TGTGCCAGCAGCACACCAGGGGATGAAAAACTGTTTTTT. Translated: CASSTPGDEKLFF.

This CDR3 reads CASSQTGGAANYGYTF. CDR3 sequence (DNA): TGTGCCAGCAGCCAGACGGGTGGTGCTGCTAACTATGGCTACACCTTC. The chain links TRBV4-2 to TRBJ1-2; unclear D gene. Trimming stripped 3 bases from V and 0 bases from J, with 14 bases between. The V gene's germline CDR1 is LGHNA and CDR2 YNFKEQ. There are 16 residues in the CDR3.

For the CDR3, the DNA is TGTGCCAGCAGCTTTTCGCGAGGGGAGACCCAGTACTTC. It yields the protein CASSFSRGETQYF. The chain uses TRBV7-9 and TRBJ2-5, with D perhaps TRBD2 (5 bases). Trimming took 3 bases from V and 5 from J, leaving 10 bases between them. Germline assignment: CDR1 SEHNR and CDR2 FQNEAQ (reference sequence). This CDR3 has 13 residues.

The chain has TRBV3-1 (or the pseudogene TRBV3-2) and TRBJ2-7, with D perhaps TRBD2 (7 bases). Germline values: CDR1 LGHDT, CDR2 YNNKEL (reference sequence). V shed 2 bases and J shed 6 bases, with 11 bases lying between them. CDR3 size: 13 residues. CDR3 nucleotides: TGTGCCAGCAGCCAATGGGGGGGGCCCGAGCAGTACTTC. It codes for CASSQWGGPEQYF.

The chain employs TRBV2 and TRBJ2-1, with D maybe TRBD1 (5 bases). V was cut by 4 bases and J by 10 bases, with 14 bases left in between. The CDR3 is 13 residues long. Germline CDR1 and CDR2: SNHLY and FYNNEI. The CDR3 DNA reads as TGTGCCAGCAGTGGGACCCACTCAGGGGAGCAGTTCTTC. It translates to CASSGTHSGEQFF.

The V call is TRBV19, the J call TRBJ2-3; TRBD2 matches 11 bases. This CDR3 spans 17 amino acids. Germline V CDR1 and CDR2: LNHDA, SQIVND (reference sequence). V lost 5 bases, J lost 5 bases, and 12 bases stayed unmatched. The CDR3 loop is CASSPRASGGRGDTQYF. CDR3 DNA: TGTGCCAGTAGTCCCCGGGCTAGCGGGGGGAGGGGAGATACGCAGTATTTT.

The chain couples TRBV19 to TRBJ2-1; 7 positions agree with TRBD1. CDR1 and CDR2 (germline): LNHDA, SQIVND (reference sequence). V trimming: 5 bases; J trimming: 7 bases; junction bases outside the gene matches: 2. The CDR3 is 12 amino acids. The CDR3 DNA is TGTGCCAGTAGTGACAGGGCGAATGAGCAGTTCTTC. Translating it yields CASSDRANEQFF.

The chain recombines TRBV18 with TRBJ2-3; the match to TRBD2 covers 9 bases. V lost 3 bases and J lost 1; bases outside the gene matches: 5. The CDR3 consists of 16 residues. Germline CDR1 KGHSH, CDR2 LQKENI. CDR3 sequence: CASSPGAGGRTDTQYF. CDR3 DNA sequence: TGTGCCAGCTCACCGGGCGCGGGGGGGCGCACAGATACGCAGTATTTT.

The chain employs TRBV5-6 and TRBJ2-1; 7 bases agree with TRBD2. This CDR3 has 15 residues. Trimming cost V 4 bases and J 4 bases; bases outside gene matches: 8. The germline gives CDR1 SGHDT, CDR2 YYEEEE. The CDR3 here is CASSGEGRAYNEQFF. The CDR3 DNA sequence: TGTGCCAGCAGCGGGGAGGGCAGGGCTTACAATGAGCAGTTCTTC.

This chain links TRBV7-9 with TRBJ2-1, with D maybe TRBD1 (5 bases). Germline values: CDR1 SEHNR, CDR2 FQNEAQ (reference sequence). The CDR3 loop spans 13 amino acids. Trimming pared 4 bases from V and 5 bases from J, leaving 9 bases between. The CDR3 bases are TGTGCCAGCAGCTCCGACAGAGACAATGAGCAGTTCTTC. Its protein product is CASSSDRDNEQFF.

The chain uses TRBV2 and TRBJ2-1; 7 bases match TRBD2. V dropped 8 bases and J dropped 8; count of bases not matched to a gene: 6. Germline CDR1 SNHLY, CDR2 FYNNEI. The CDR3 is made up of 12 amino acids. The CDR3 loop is CASRGSGYEQFF. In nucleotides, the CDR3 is TGTGCCAGCCGCGGGAGTGGGTATGAGCAGTTCTTC.

The CDR3 DNA reads TGTGCCAGCAGCTTGGATGCGGGGGGGTCCTACGAGCAGTACTTC. Protein product: CASSLDAGGSYEQYF. The chain employs TRBV5-5 and TRBJ2-7; TRBD2 agrees at 9 bases. CDR3 length: 15 amino acids. Germline CDR1 SGHKS, CDR2 YYEKEE (reference sequence). With 0 bases clipped from V and 1 base from J, the junction kept 2 bases outside the gene matches.

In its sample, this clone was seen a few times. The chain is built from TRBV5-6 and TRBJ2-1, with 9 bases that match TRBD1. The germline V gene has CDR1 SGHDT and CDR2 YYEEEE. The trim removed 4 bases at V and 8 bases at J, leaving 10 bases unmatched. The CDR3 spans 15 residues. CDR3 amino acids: CASSPGTGYWDEQFF. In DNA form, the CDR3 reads TGTGCCAGCAGCCCAGGGACAGGGTATTGGGATGAGCAGTTCTTC.

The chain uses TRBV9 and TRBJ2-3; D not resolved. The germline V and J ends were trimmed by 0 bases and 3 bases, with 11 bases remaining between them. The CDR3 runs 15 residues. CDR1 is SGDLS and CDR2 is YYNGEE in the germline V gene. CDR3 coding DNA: TGTGCCAGCAGCGTAGCGGCCCAGAGGACAGATACGCAGTATTTT. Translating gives CASSVAAQRTDTQYF.

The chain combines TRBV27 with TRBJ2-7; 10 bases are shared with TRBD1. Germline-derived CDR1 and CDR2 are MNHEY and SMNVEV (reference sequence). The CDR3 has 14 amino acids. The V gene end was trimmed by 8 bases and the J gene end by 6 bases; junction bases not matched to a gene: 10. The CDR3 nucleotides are TGTGCCAGCTCTTCCGGGACAGGGGCGTCCGAGCAGTACTTC. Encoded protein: CASSSGTGASEQYF.

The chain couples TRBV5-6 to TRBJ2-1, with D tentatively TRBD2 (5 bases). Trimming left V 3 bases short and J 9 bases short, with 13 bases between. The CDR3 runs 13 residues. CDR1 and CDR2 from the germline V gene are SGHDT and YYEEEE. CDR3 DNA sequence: TGTGCCAGCAGCTCGGGGTCGTGGGGTGAGCAGTTCTTC. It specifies CASSSGSWGEQFF.

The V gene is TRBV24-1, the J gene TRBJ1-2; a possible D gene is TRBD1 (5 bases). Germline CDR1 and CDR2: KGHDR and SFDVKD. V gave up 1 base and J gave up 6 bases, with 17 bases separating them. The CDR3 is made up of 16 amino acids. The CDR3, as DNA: TGTGCCACCAGTGATTTACAAGGGGAGGAGGTTAATGGCTACACCTTC. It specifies CATSDLQGEEVNGYTF.

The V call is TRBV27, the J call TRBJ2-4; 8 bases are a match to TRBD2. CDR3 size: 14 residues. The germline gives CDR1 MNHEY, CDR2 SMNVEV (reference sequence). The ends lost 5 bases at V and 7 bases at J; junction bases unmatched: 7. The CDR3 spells CASSAGRGSNIQYF. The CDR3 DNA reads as TGTGCCAGCAGTGCCGGGAGGGGGAGTAACATTCAGTACTTC.

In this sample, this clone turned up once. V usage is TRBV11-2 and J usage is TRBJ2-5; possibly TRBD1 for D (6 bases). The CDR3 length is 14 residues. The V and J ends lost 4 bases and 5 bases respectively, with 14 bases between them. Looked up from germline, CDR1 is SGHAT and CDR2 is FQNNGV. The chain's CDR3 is CASSSYRAGETQYF. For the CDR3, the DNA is TGTGCCAGCAGCTCATACAGGGCAGGGGAGACCCAGTACTTC.

The CDR3 here is CASSLWLAGPNHEQFF. In DNA, the CDR3 is TGCGCCAGCAGCTTGTGGTTAGCGGGCCCGAATCATGAGCAGTTCTTC. The chain recombines TRBV5-1 with TRBJ2-1, with 7 bases aligning to TRBD2. CDR1 is SGHRS and CDR2 is YFSETQ in the germline V gene. The CDR3 has 16 residues. V gave up 1 base and J gave up 8 bases; unmatched junction bases: 12.

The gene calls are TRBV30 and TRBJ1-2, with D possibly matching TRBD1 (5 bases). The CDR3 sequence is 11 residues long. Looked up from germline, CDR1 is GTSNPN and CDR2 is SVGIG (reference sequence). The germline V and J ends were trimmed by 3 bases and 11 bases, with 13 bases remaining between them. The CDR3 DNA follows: TGTGCCTGGAGCGGAATCGGGACTTACACCTTC. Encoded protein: CAWSGIGTYTF.

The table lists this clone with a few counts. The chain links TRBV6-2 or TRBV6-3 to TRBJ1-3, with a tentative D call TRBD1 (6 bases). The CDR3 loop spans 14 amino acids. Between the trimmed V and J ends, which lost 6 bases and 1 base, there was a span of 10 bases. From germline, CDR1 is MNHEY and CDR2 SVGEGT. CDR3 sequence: CASSPTGSGNTIYF. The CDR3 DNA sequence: TGTGCCAGCAGCCCGACAGGATCTGGAAACACCATATATTTT.

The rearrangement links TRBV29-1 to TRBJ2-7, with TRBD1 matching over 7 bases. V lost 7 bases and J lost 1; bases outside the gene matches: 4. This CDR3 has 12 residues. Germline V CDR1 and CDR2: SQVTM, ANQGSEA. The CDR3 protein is CSARQGSYEQYF. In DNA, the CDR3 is TGCAGCGCGCGACAGGGATCCTACGAGCAGTACTTC.